The T cell receptor (beta chain) described here comes from a study of lymphopenia after photon versus proton radiotherapy. Points from the study as a whole: Post-nadir diversity loss with photons came from oligoclonal expansion, particularly CD8+ Temra cells.

The CDR3 has 14 amino acids. Germline CDR1 is SNHLY and CDR2 is FYNNEI. Trimming removed 5 bases at V and 8 bases at J, with 16 bases between. A word on this clone: Its antigen is undetermined.

Produced via immunoSEQ multiplex PCR; TCRdb's table is partial and in-frame only. The sample holds approximately 45,000 clones, less than 90% seen once. The chain is built from TRBV2 and TRBJ1-3; a possible D gene is TRBD1 (5 bases). The material sequenced was peripheral blood, taken from a patient treated with photon-based radiotherapy. This TCR was recovered from a man between 40 and 49 years old with gastric cancer. The CDR3 is CASSRTLLQDTIYF. The CDR3 DNA sequence: TGTGCCAGCAGTCGGACACTTCTTCAGGACACCATATATTTT.